These 7 T cell receptor beta chains originate from one sample sequenced in a study of T cells in Graves' hyperthyroidism and ophthalmopathy. Researchers took RNA transcripts and amplified the TCR beta CDR3 regions from them. The TCR CDR3 was amplified in a first-round RT-PCR using the HTBI primer set. MiXCR, applied by TCRdb to the multiplex PCR reads, yields one record per CDR3 protein. The sample records some 350,000 distinct CDR3 sequences, roughly 14% being singletons. Sequencing was carried out using blood. The receptors were gathered from a woman under 30 with Graves' hyperthyroidism that later progressed to Graves' ophthalmopathy.

This clonotype was recorded at least ten times. V and J are TRBV30 and TRBJ2-1; 8 nucleotides line up with TRBD2. The CDR3 has 13 residues. Germline V CDR1 and CDR2: GTSNPN, SVGIG (reference sequence). J was trimmed by 7 bases and V by 6 bases; bases with no gene match: 8. Written as DNA, the CDR3 is TGTGCCTGCTCTGGCGGGAGGTTGAATGAGCAGTTCTTC. Residues: CACSGGRLNEQFF. The variable domain in full, with the rest retrieved from reference TRBV30 and TRBJ2-1, is SQTIHQWPATLVQPVGSPLSLECTVEGTSNPNLYWYRQAAGRGLQLLFYSVGIGQISSEVPQNLSASRPQDRQFILSSKKLLLSDSGFYLCACSGGRLNEQFFGPGTRLTVL.

This clonotype was seen ten or more times. The genes are TRBV28 and TRBJ2-7; D may correspond to TRBD1 or TRBD2 (5 bases each). Germline values: CDR1 MDHEN, CDR2 SYDVKM. The CDR3 has 18 amino acids. The ends were cut back, 4 bases at V and 2 bases at J, with 24 bases in the middle. The CDR3, as DNA: TGTGCCAGCAGTTCCCCCCCCGGGGCCCAGCGGCATGCCTACGAGCAGTACTTC. Amino acid sequence: CASSSPPGAQRHAYEQYF. The variable domain in full, completed from reference TRBV28 and TRBJ2-7, reads DVKVTQSSRYLVKRTGEKVFLECVQDMDHENMFWYRQDPGLGLRLIYFSYDVKMKEKGDIPEGYSVSREKKERFSLILESASTNQTSMYLCASSSPPGAQRHAYEQYFGPGTRLTVT.

This clonotype has a single count. The chain combines TRBV19 with TRBJ2-1; perhaps TRBD2 as D (7 bases). V lost 2 bases to trimming and J lost 3 bases, with 26 bases between them. The germline V gene encodes CDR1 LNHDA and CDR2 SQIVND (reference sequence). This CDR3 has 20 amino acids. The CDR3 loop reads CASSIMRGRAVRSIYNEQFF. The CDR3 DNA reads as TGTGCCAGTAGTATAATGAGGGGGAGGGCGGTCCGGTCCATCTACAATGAGCAGTTCTTC. Variable domain in full (rest from reference TRBV19 and TRBJ2-1): DGGITQSPKYLFRKEGQNVTLSCEQNLNHDAMYWYRQDPGQGLRLIYYSQIVNDFQKGDIAEGYSVSREKKESFPLTVTSAQKNPTAFYLCASSIMRGRAVRSIYNEQFFGPGTRLTVL.

This clonotype was picked up many times. V gene TRBV7-2 combines with J gene TRBJ2-7; 11 nucleotides match TRBD1. Trimming cost V 5 bases and J 4 bases; bases outside gene matches: 4. Germline V gives CDR1 SGHTA, CDR2 FQGNSA. This CDR3 spans 14 amino acids. CDR3 protein: CASSRDRGLYEQYF. The CDR3 nucleotides are TGTGCCAGCAGCCGGGACAGGGGGTTATACGAGCAGTACTTC.

This clonotype was found many times. This chain connects TRBV5-1 to TRBJ2-1, with D tentatively TRBD2 (5 bases). V was trimmed by 6 bases and J by 1 base, leaving 11 bases between them. The CDR3 loop spans 14 amino acids. Germline loops: CDR1 SGHRS, CDR2 YFSETQ. The CDR3: CASNRDSSYNEQFF. DNA of the CDR3: TGCGCCAGCAACCGGGATTCTTCCTACAATGAGCAGTTCTTC.

The table lists this clonotype with many counts. The J gene is TRBJ2-4, the V gene TRBV3-1; tentatively, D is TRBD2 (6 bases). The V gene lost 1 base and the J gene lost 5 bases, with 9 bases spanning the gap. This CDR3 spans 14 amino acids. Per the germline V gene, CDR1 is LGHDT and CDR2 is YNNKEL (reference sequence). CDR3 coding DNA: TGTGCCAGCAGCCAAGGGGGGGTACAAAACATTCAGTACTTC. Translation: CASSQGGVQNIQYF.

For this clonotype: This clone may be a read error of a much larger clone one base away. This chain connects TRBV5-5 to TRBJ2-1, with 8 bases identical to TRBD1. From germline, CDR1 is SGHKS and CDR2 YYEKEE (reference sequence). With 5 bases clipped from V and 6 bases from J, the junction kept 10 bases outside the gene matches. The CDR3 spans 15 residues. The CDR3: CASRIGQGRCNEQFF. The CDR3 DNA reads as TGTGCCAGCAGAATCGGACAGGGTCGTTGCAATGAGCAGTTCTTC.